This T cell receptor (beta chain) was recovered during a study of cytomegalovirus exposure and HLA in healthy donors. Notes on the study in general: As was reported, the HLA-A and HLA-B alleles of most subjects were accurately predicted from TCR beta sequences. Earlier analysis looked at TCR beta V segments, and most were productive about 90% or about 30% of the time.

Primers for the PCR totalled 60 Vbeta and 13 Jbeta. Assay: immunoSEQ multiplex PCR; the TCRdb copy retains only in-frame clones and omits some. Its clone listing holds tens of thousands of clones. CDR1 and CDR2 from the germline V gene are SQVTM and ANQGSEA. The CDR3 has 12 amino acids. V was pared by 6 bases and J by 8 bases, with 9 bases of the junction left unmatched. Worth noting for this clone: What it recognizes is unknown.

Healthy bone marrow donors formed the donor group. Sequencing was performed on PBMCs. The V call is TRBV29-1, the J call TRBJ1-2; 7 nucleotides align to TRBD1. The origin of this receptor is a man between 45 and 60 years old in good health and CMV-seropositive. The CDR3 bases are TGCAGCGTCAGGGGGGATCAAGGCGGCTACACCTTC. It encodes CSVRGDQGGYTF.